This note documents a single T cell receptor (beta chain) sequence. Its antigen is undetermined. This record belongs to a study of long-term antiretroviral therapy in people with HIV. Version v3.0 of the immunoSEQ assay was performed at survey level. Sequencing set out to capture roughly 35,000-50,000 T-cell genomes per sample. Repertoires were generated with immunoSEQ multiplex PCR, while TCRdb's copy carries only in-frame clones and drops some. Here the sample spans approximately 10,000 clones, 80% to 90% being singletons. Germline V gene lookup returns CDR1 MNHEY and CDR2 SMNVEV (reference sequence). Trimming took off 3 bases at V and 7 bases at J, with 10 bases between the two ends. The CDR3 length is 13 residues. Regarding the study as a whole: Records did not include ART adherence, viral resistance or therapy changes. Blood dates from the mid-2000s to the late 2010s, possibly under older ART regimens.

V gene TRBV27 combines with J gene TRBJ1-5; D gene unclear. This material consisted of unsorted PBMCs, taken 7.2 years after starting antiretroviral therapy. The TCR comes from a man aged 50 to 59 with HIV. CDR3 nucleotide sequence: TGTGCCAGCAGTTTGACCGCCGGGCAGCCCCAGCATTTT. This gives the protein CASSLTAGQPQHF.